Described below is a single T cell receptor beta chain sequence and its context. The antigen remains undetermined. This entry is derived from a study of T cell responses to AZD1222 COVID-19 vaccine. Broader study findings: White British people made up most donors, females outnumbered males, and clonal diversity was possibly underestimated. Baseline testing showed seropositivity in only six or seven AZD1222 recipients. With two AZD1222 doses given, Spike-specific TCR breadth and depth both rose.

Repertoires were generated with immunoSEQ multiplex PCR, while TCRdb's copy carries only in-frame clones and drops some. Found here are about 110,000 clones, roughly nine tenths of them singletons; the top ten hold approximately 5%. The receptor comes from an adult in good health. The sequencing used peripheral blood, collected on day 0 of AZD1222 vaccination.

The CDR3 spells CASSSLNYGYTF. The CDR3 nucleotides read TGTGCCAGCAGTTCACTCAACTATGGCTACACCTTC. V gene TRBV12-3 or TRBV12-4 combines with J gene TRBJ1-2; no reliable D call. Trimming removed 4 bases at V and 2 bases at J, with 5 bases between. This CDR3 spans 12 amino acids.